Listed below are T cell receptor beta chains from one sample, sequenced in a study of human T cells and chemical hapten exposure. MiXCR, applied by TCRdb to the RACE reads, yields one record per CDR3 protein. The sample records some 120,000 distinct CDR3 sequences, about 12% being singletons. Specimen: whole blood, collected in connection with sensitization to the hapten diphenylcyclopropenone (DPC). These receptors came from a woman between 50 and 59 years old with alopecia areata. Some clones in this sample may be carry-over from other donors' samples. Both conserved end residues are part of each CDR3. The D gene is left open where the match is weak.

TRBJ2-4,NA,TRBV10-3,CAISESTGANIQYF
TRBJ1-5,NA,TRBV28,CASSLSVNQPQHF
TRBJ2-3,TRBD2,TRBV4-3,CASSQGGGKRTDTQYF
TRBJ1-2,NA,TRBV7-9,CASSLAQPNYGYTF
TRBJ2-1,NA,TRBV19,CASSQDRGISYNEQFF
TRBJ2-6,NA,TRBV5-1,CASSPVGGANVLTF
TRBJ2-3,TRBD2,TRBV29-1,CSVEGTGLVHTQYF
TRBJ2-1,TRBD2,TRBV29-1,CSVSQGTSGRVEQFF
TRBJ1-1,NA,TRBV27,CASGRIEAEAFF
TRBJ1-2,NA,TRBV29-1,CSVWTVYGYTF
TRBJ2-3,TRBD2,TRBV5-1,CGSSLSLAGADTQYF
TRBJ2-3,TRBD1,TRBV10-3,CAIGNQGAPDTQYF
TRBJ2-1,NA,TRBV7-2,CASSLGGEPYNEQFF
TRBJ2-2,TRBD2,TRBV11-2,CASPGLGNTGELFF
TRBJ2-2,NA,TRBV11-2,CASSSDARERPGELFF
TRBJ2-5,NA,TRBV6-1,CASQVAGGETQYF
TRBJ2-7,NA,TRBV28,CASSTPSGEQYF
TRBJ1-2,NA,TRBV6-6,CASSFRPRGSTSQGGYTF
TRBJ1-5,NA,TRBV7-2,CASSPPGVVGGQPQHF
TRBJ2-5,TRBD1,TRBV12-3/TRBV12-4,CASSLLTGKETQYF
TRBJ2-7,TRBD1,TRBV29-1,CSVEPGGRYEQYF
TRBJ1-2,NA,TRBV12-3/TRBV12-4,CASSFNGNYGYTF
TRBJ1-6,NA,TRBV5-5,CASSLRFGTNNSPLHF
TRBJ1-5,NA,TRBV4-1,CASSQPESNQPQHF
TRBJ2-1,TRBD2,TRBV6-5,CASSTRLARVNEQFF
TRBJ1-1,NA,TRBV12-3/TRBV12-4,CASNTARAEAFF
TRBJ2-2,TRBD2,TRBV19,CASRGVSTGELFF
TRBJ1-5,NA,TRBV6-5,CASRQGAGPSTMSSNQPQHF
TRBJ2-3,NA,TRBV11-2,CASSLVPGSTDTQYF
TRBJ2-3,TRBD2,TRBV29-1,CSVGLAGWDTQYF
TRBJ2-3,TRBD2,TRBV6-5,CTSSYSGTSGSDTQYF
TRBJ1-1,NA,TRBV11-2,CASSLVTGGTEAFF
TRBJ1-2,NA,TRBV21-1,CASSKYRDTSANYGYTF
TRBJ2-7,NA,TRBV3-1,CASSQNFYEQYF
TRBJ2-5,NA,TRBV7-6,CASGSGFYQYF
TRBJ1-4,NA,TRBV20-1,CSARGGQGNEKLFF
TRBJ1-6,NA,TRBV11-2,CASSNPRASLNSPLHF
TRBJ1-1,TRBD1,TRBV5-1,CASSLQGADTEAFF
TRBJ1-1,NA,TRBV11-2,CASRGWGGRRNTEAFF
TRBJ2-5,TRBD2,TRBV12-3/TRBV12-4,CASRPSAGRKTQYF
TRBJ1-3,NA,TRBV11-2,CASSQRTDPSGNTIYF
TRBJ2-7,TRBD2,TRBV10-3,CAISDTVAGGTYEQYF
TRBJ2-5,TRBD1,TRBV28,CAHRQGKETQYF
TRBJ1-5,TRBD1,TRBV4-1,CASSRTKTSGQGSNQPQHF
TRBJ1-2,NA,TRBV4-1,CASSPRRSWSNGYTF
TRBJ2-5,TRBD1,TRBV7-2,CASSPLATGIEYF
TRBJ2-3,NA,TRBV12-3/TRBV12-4,CASSLGTLQGGTQYF
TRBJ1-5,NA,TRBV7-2,CASTPAVNQPQHF
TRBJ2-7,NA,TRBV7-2,CASRLYSSYEQYF
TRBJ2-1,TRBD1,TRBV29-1,CSVDRTGIEQFF
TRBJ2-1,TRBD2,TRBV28,CASSLFLAEAYNEQFF
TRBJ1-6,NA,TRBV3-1,CASSPRPRGNSPLHF
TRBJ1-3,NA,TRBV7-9,CASSPRQTAGGNTIYF
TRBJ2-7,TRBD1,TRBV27,CASSYAGGRDEQYF